This TCR beta chain derives from a study of blood T cell repertoires in COVID-19. Enrollees, about 18 to 89 years old, lived in roughly 24 US areas. Germline V CDR1 and CDR2: KGHSH, LQKENI. V was pared by 0 bases and J by 0 bases, with 20 bases between. The CDR3 runs to 19 residues. As processed by the authors: Amplification of reference gene primers provided the estimated nucleated cell counts. Libraries were prepared by immunoSEQ multiplex PCR; TCRdb keeps only in-frame clonotypes and omits some of them. That table gives V, J and clone size, and the DNA gave D and trimming. Of 250,000 or so clones listed, about 85% are singletons.

The sequenced sample was PBMCs or T cells enriched from blood (not recorded which). This TCR came from a woman in her fifties or sixties who had been exposed to COVID-19. The gene calls are TRBV18 and TRBJ1-1, with D unclear. The CDR3 loop is CASSPPKRDAVLMNTEAFF. DNA of the CDR3: TGTGCCAGCTCACCACCGAAGCGAGACGCAGTACTGATGAACACTGAAGCTTTCTTT.